The present entry profiles one T cell receptor (beta chain) with its context. CDR1 SGHTS and CDR2 YDEGEE come from the germline V gene. V lost 4 bases and J 4 bases, leaving 12 bases between the germline ends. The CDR3 covers 13 residues. This sample is drawn from a study of blood T cell repertoires in COVID-19. Looking at the study overall: Samples came from the United States, Italy and Spain, spanning acute and convalescent COVID-19. T cells, B-cell-depleted T cells, or PBMCs provided the cDNA or gDNA that served as material.

Original data processing: Scientists estimated how many nucleated cells there were by amplifying reference gene primers. TCRdb's table, derived via immunoSEQ multiplex PCR, lists solely in-frame clones and lacks some. V and J calls and clone size come straight from that table; D and trimming were deduced from the DNA. The repertoire consists of 86,000 or so clones, with more than 65% occurring once and the leading ten covering around 11%. The receptor's source is a man between 65 and 79 years old with acute or convalescent COVID-19. The chain links TRBV5-8 to TRBJ2-7; tentatively, D is TRBD2 (6 bases). The source material was peripheral blood. The CDR3 DNA reads TGTGCCAGCAGCCACACGGGACTTTACGAGCAGTACGTC. Translated: CASSHTGLYEQYV.